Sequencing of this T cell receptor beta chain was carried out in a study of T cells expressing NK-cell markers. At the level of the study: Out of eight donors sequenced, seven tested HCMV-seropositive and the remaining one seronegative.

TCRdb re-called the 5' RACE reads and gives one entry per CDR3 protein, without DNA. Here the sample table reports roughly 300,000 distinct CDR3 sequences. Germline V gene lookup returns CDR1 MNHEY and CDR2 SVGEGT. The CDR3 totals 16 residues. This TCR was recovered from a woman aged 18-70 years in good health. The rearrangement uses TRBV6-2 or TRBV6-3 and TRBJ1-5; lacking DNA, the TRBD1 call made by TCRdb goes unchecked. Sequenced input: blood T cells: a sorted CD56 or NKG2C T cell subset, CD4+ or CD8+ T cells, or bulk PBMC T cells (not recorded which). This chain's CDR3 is CASRPSRLQAHQPQHF.